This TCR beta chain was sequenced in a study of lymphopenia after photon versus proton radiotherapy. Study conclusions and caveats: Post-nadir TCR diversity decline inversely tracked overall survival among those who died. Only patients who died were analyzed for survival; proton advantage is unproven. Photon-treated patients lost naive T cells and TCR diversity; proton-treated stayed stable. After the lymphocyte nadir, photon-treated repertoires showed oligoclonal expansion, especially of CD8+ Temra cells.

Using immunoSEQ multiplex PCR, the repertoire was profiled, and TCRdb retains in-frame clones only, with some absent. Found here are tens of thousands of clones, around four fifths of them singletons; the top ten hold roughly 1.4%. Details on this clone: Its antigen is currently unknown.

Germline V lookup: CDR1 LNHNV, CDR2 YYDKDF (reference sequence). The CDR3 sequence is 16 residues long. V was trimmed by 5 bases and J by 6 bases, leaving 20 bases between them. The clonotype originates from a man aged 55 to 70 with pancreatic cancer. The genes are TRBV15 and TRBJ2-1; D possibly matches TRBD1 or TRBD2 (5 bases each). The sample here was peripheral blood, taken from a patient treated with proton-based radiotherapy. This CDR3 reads CATSRWDRAASNEQFF. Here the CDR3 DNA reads TGTGCCACCAGCCGCTGGGACCGCGCGGCAAGCAATGAGCAGTTCTTC.